This T cell receptor (beta chain) was profiled in a study of blood T cell repertoires in COVID-19. Sequencing used immunoSEQ multiplex PCR; TCRdb keeps in-frame clones, though not all of them. Among about 82,000 clones, around four fifths were seen once, and the ten largest hold more than 15%. From germline, CDR1 is SGHTA and CDR2 FQGNSA. This CDR3 has 18 residues. V shed 4 bases, J shed 0 bases, and the junction held 11 bases outside the gene matches. The TCR comes from a man at least 80 years old with active or convalescent COVID-19. The V call is TRBV7-2, the J call TRBJ2-3; 9 bases are shared with TRBD2. Sequencing was performed on peripheral blood. CDR3 loop: CASSSRFSGGASTDTQYF. The DNA of the CDR3 is TGTGCCAGCAGCTCCCGATTTAGCGGGGGCGCTAGCACAGATACGCAGTATTTT.